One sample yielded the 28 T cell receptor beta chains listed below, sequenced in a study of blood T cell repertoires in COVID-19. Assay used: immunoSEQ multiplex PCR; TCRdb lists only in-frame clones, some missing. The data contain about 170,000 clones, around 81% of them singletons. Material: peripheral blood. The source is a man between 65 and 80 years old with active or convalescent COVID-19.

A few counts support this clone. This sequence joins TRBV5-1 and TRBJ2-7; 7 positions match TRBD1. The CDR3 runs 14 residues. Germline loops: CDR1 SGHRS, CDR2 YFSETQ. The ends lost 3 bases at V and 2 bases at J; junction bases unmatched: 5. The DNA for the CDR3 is TGCGCCAGCAGCTACAGGGACAGCACCTACGAGCAGTACTTC. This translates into CASSYRDSTYEQYF.

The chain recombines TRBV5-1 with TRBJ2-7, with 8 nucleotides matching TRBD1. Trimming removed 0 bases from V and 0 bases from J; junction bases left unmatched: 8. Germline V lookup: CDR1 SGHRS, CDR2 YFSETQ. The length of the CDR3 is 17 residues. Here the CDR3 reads CASSLGGAGGSSYEQYF. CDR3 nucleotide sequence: TGCGCCAGCAGCTTGGGTGGGGCAGGGGGCAGCTCCTACGAGCAGTACTTC.

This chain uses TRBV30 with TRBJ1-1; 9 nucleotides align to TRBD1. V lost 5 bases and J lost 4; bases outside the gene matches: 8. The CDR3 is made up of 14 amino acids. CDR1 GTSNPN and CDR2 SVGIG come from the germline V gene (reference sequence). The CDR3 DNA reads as TGTGCCTGGGCCTACAGGGGGCTGGGCACTGAAGCTTTCTTT. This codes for CAWAYRGLGTEAFF.

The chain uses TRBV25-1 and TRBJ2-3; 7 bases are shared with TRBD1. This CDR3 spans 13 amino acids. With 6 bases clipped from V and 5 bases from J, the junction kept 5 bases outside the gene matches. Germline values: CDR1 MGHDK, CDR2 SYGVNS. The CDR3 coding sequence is TGTGCCAGCAGCAAGACAGGGAGAGATACGCAGTATTTT. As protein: CASSKTGRDTQYF.

CDR3 sequence (DNA): TGTGCCAGCAGCCAAGATTTGGGGGGAGTCGCTGGAAACACCATATATTTT. Encoded protein: CASSQDLGGVAGNTIYF. The chain has TRBV4-2 and TRBJ1-3, with a weak D call TRBD1 (5 bases). This CDR3 spans 17 amino acids. The V end lost 0 bases, the J end lost 2 bases, and 14 bases lay between the germline ends. CDR1 and CDR2 (germline): LGHNA, YNFKEQ.

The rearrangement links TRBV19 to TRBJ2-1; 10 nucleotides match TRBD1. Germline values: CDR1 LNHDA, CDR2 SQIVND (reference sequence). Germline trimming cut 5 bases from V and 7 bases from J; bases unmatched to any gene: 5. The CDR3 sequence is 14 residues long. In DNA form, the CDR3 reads TGTGCCAGTAGTCGTCGGACAGGGGGAAATGAGCAGTTCTTC. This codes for CASSRRTGGNEQFF. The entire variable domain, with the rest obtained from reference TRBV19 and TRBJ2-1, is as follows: DGGITQSPKYLFRKEGQNVTLSCEQNLNHDAMYWYRQDPGQGLRLIYYSQIVNDFQKGDIAEGYSVSREKKESFPLTVTSAQKNPTAFYLCASSRRTGGNEQFFGPGTRLTVL.

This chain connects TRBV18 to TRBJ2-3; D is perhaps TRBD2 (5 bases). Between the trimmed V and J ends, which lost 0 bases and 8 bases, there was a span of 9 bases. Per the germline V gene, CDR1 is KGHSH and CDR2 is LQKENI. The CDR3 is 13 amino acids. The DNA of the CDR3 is TGTGCCAGCTCACCACCGGGAGTAGGTACGCAGTATTTT. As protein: CASSPPGVGTQYF.

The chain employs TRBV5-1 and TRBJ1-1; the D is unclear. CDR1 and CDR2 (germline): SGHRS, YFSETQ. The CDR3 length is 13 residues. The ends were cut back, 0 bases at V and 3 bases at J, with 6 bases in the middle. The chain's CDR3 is CASSLAGHTEAFF. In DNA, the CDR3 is TGCGCCAGCAGCTTGGCTGGGCACACTGAAGCTTTCTTT. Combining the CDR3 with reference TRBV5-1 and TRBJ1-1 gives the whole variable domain KAGVTQTPRYLIKTRGQQVTLSCSPISGHRSVSWYQQTPGQGLQFLFEYFSETQRNKGNFPGRFSGRQFSNSRSEMNVSTLELGDSALYLCASSLAGHTEAFFGQGTRLTVV.

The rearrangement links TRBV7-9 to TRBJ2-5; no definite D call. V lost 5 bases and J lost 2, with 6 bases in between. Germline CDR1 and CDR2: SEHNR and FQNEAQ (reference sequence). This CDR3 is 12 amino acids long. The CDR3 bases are TGTGCCAGCAGCCCCATGCAAGAGACCCAGTACTTC. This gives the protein CASSPMQETQYF.

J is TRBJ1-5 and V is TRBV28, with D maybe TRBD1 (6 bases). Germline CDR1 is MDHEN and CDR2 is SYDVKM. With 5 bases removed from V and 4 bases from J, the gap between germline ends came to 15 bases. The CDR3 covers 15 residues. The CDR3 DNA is TGTGCCAGCAGTGTCCCGGGACACTCGAATCAGCCCCAGCATTTT. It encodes CASSVPGHSNQPQHF.

The CDR3 DNA sequence: TGTGCCAGCAGCCCCCACCGGGACAGGGGCCGATCACGTTCACCCCTCCACTTT. It is translated as CASSPHRDRGRSRSPLHF. V is TRBV13 and J is TRBJ1-6, with 10 positions matching TRBD1. CDR3 length: 18 amino acids. Trimming cost V 5 bases and J 9 bases; bases outside gene matches: 16. Per germline, CDR1 PRHDT and CDR2 FYEKMQ (reference sequence).

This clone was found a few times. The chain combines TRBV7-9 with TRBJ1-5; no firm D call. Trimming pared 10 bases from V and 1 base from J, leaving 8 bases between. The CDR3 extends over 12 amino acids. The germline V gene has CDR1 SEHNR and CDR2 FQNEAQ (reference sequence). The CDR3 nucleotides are TGTGCCACCTCGCGGAGCAATCAGCCCCAGCATTTT. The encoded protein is CATSRSNQPQHF.

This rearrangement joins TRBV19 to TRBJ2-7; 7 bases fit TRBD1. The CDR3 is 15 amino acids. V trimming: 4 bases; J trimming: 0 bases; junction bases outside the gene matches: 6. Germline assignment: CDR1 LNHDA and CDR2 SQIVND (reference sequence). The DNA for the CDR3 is TGTGCCAGTAGTACCAGGACAGGCAGCTCCTACGAGCAGTACTTC. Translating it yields CASSTRTGSSYEQYF.

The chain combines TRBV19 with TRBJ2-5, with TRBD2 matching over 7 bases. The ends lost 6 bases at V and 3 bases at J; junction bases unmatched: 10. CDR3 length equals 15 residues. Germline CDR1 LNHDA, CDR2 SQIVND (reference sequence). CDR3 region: CASRRQGGPEETQYF. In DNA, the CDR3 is TGTGCCAGTAGGCGTCAGGGAGGGCCTGAAGAGACCCAGTACTTC.

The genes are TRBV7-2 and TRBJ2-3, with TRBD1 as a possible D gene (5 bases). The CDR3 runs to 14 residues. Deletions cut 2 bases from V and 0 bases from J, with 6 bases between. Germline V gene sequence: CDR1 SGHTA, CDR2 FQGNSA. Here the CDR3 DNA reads TGTGCCAGCAGCTTAACAGGTAGCACAGATACGCAGTATTTT. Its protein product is CASSLTGSTDTQYF.

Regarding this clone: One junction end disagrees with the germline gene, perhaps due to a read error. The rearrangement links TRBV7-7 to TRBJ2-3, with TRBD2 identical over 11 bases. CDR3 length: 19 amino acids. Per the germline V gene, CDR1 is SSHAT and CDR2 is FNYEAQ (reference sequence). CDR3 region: CASSLAPPTSGRRTDTQYF. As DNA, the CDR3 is TGTGCTAGCAGCTTAGCTCCCCCAACTAGCGGGAGAAGAACAGATACGCAGTATTTT.

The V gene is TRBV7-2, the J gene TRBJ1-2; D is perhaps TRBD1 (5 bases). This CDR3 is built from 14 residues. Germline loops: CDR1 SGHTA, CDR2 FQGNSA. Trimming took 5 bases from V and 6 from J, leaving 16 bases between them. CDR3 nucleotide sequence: TGTGCCAGCAGCCCATCCGGGGGAATCCATGGCTACACCTTC. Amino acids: CASSPSGGIHGYTF.

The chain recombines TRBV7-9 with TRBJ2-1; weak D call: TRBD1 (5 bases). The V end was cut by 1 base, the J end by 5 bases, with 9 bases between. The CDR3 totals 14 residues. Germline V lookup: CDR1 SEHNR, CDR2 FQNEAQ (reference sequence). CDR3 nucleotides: TGTGCCAGCAGCTTAGGACAGAGTCACAATGAGCAGTTCTTC. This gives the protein CASSLGQSHNEQFF.

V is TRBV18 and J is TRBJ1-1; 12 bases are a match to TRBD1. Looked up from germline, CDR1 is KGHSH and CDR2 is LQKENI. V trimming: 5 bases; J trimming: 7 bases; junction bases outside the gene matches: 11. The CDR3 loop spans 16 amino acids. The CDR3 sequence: CASSGAGTGGGYEAFF. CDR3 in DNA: TGTGCCAGCTCAGGAGCCGGGACAGGGGGCGGTTATGAAGCTTTCTTT.

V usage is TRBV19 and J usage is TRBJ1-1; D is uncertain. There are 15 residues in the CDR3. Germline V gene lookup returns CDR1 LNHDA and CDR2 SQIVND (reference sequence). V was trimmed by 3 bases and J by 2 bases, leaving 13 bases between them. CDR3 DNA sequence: TGTGCCAGTAGTATCAGGTCCCCCCCCAACACTGAAGCTTTCTTT. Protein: CASSIRSPPNTEAFF.

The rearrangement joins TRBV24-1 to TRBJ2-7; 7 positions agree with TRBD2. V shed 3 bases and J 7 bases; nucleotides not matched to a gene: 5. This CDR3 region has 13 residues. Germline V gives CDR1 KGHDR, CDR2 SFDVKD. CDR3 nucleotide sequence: TGTGCCACCAGTGATAGCGGGACGGGGGAGCAGTACTTC. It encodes CATSDSGTGEQYF.

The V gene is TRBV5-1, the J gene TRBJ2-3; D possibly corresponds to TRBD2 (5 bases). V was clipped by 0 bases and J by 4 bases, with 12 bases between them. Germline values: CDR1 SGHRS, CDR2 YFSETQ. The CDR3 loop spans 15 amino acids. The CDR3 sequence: CASSLARGNADTQYF. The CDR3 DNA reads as TGCGCCAGCAGCTTGGCTCGAGGGAATGCAGATACGCAGTATTTT.

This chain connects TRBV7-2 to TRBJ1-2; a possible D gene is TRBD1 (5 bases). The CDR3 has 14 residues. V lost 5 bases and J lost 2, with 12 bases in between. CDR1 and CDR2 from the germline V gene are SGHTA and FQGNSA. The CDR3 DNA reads TGTGCCAGCAGCCCAGGGTCCCACAACTATGGCTACACCTTC. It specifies CASSPGSHNYGYTF.

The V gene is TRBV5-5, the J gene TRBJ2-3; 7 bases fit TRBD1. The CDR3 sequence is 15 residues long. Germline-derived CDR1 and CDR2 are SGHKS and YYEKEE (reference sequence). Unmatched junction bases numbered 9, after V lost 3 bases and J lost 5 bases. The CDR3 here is CASSSITGVKDTQYF. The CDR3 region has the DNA TGTGCCAGCAGCTCAATTACAGGGGTAAAAGATACGCAGTATTTT.

CDR3 loop: CASSPPGVREKLFF. CDR3 DNA: TGTGCCAGCTCACCACCGGGAGTACGCGAAAAACTGTTTTTT. This chain uses TRBV18 with TRBJ1-4; D gene ambiguous. Trimming removed 0 bases at V and 8 bases at J, with 10 bases between. The CDR3 length is 14 residues. Germline V gene lookup returns CDR1 KGHSH and CDR2 LQKENI.

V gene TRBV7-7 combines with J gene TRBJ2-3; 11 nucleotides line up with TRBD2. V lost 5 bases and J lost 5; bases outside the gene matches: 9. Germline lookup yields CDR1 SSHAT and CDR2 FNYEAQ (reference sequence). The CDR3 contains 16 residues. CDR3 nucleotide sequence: TGTGCCAGCAGCGTCGTAGCGGGGGGGCTGAAAGATACGCAGTATTTT. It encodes CASSVVAGGLKDTQYF.

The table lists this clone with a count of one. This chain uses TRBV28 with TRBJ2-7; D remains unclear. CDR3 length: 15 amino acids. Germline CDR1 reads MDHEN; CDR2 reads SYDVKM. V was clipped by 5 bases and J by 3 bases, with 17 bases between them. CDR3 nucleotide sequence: TGTGCCAGCAGTCCCTCCTTGTCGGGTGGCTACGAGCAGTACTTC. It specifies CASSPSLSGGYEQYF.

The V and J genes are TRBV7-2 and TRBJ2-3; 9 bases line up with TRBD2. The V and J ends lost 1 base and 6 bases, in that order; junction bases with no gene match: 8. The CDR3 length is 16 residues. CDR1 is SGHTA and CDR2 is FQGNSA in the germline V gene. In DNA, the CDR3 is TGTGCCAGCAGCTTAGTTGGCGGGGGGGCAGGTGATACGCAGTATTTT. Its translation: CASSLVGGGAGDTQYF.